A single TCR beta chain is shown here with its context. CDR1 is SQVTM, CDR2 ANQGSEA, per germline. This CDR3 region has 14 residues. Trimming at V came to 7 bases and at J to 3 bases, leaving 9 bases not matched to a gene. This entry comes from a study of blood T cell repertoires in COVID-19. Participants, about 18 to 90 years old, spanned under 25 US areas. People in the exposed group encountered a COVID-19 case within 2 weeks before entering the study. As processed by the authors: Using reference gene primer amplification, nucleated cell counts were estimated. Assay used: immunoSEQ multiplex PCR; TCRdb lists only in-frame clones, some missing. The V and J calls and the clone size are those of that table, but D and trimming were determined from the DNA. Of roughly 400,000 clones listed, 70% to 90% were seen once; the top ten hold 1.4%.

Source material: PBMCs or T cells enriched from blood (not recorded which). V gene TRBV29-1 combines with J gene TRBJ1-3; 7 bases match TRBD1. The TCR comes from a woman aged 18-30 years who had been exposed to COVID-19. This CDR3 is CSGRSGGGGNTIYF. Here the CDR3 DNA reads TGCAGCGGACGATCAGGGGGAGGTGGAAACACCATATATTTT.